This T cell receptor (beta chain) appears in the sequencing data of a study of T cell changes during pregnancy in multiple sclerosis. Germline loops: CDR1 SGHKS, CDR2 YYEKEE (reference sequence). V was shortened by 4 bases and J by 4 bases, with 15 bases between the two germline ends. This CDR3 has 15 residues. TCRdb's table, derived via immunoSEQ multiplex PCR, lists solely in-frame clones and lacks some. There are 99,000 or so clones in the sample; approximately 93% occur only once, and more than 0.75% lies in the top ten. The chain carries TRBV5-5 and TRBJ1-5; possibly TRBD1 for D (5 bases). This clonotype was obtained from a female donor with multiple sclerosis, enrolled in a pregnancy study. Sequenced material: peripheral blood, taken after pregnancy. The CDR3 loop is CASSPTPRANQPQHF. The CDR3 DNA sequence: TGTGCCAGCAGCCCTACACCCAGGGCGAATCAGCCCCAGCATTTT. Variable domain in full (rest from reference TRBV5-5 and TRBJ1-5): DAGVTQSPTHLIKTRGQQVTLRCSPISGHKSVSWYQQVLGQGPQFIFQYYEKEERGRGNFPDRFSARQFPNYSSELNVNALLLGDSALYLCASSPTPRANQPQHFGDGTRLSIL.